The 16 T cell receptor beta chains reported below all come from one sample, sequenced in a study of blood T cell repertoires in COVID-19. Clones were sequenced by immunoSEQ multiplex PCR, and TCRdb holds only the in-frame ones, with some missing. This sample has hundreds of thousands of clones, with almost 85% found just once. The sequencing sample was made of peripheral blood. The receptors stem from a man aged 50-59 years with active or convalescent COVID-19.

This clone showed up just a few times. The rearrangement joins TRBV4-1 to TRBJ1-2; D remains unclear. The CDR3 totals 15 residues. From germline, CDR1 is MGHRA and CDR2 YSYEKL. The ends were cut back, 2 bases at V and 0 bases at J, with 10 bases in the middle. CDR3 sequence (DNA): TGCGCCAGCAGCCAAACGACATCCTCTAACTATGGCTACACCTTC. This gives the protein CASSQTTSSNYGYTF.

The V and J genes are TRBV10-3 and TRBJ2-1; the D is unclear. The CDR3 is 14 residues long. V lost 0 bases to trimming and J lost 4 bases, with 7 bases between them. Per germline, CDR1 ENHRY and CDR2 SYGVKD. CDR3 coding DNA: TGTGCCATCAGTGAGTCGCCTACGTACAATGAGCAGTTCTTC. Protein sequence: CAISESPTYNEQFF.

This clone was seen only a few times. This chain uses TRBV6-6 with TRBJ2-4, with 9 bases matching TRBD1. CDR1 and CDR2 (germline): MNHNY, SVGAGI (reference sequence). The CDR3 totals 13 residues. Trimming removed 6 bases from V and 7 bases from J; junction bases left unmatched: 4. Here the CDR3 reads CASSPDRGNIQYF. In DNA, the CDR3 is TGTGCCAGCAGCCCCGACAGGGGGAACATTCAGTACTTC.

The J gene is TRBJ2-3, the V gene TRBV5-1, with 9 bases lining up with TRBD2. Trimming cost V 0 bases and J 3 bases; bases outside gene matches: 5. This CDR3 comprises 16 residues. Germline CDR1 SGHRS, CDR2 YFSETQ. The CDR3 region is CASSLAGGRATDTQYF. CDR3 sequence (DNA): TGCGCCAGCAGCTTGGCGGGCGGGAGGGCGACAGATACGCAGTATTTT.

The V and J genes are TRBV7-9 and TRBJ2-7; D possibly corresponds to TRBD2 (5 bases). CDR3 length: 13 amino acids. Trimming shortened V by 5 bases and J by 6 bases, and 14 bases separated the two germline ends. Germline-derived CDR1 and CDR2 are SEHNR and FQNEAQ (reference sequence). CDR3 in amino acids: CASSPSGRGEQYF. DNA for the CDR3: TGTGCCAGCAGCCCTTCTGGACGGGGCGAGCAGTACTTC.

J is TRBJ2-1 and V is TRBV30; 7 bases agree with TRBD1. The CDR3 totals 11 residues. The ends lost 5 bases at V and 8 bases at J; junction bases unmatched: 3. Germline CDR1 reads GTSNPN; CDR2 reads SVGIG (reference sequence). The CDR3 bases are TGTGCCTGGGCTGACAGGGATGAGCAGTTCTTC. Its protein product is CAWADRDEQFF.

This clone was picked up a small number of times. The chain couples TRBV3-1 (or the pseudogene TRBV3-2) to TRBJ2-1, with D tentatively TRBD2 (6 bases). V was trimmed by 1 base and J by 7 bases, leaving 8 bases between them. The CDR3 sequence is 13 residues long. The germline V gene encodes CDR1 LGHDT and CDR2 YNNKEL (reference sequence). The CDR3 loop is CASSQAAGNEQFF. CDR3 DNA sequence: TGTGCCAGCAGCCAAGCGGCGGGGAATGAGCAGTTCTTC.

The CDR3, as DNA: TGTGCCAGCAGTGAACAGGGGACAGGGGTGGCCAAAAACATTCAGTACTTC. This gives the protein CASSEQGTGVAKNIQYF. V is TRBV2 and J is TRBJ2-4; TRBD1 agrees at 10 bases. This CDR3 is 17 amino acids long. Per germline, CDR1 SNHLY and CDR2 FYNNEI. V lost 2 bases, J lost 1 base, and 5 bases stayed unmatched. Full variable domain (missing parts from reference TRBV2 and TRBJ2-4): EPEVTQTPSHQVTQMGQEVILRCVPISNHLYFYWYRQILGQKVEFLVSFYNNEISEKSEIFDDQFSVERPDGSNFTLKIRSTKLEDSAMYFCASSEQGTGVAKNIQYFGAGTRLSVL.

The chain recombines TRBV28 with TRBJ1-5; D is uncertain. This CDR3 is 10 amino acids long. Per germline, CDR1 MDHEN and CDR2 SYDVKM. V lost 4 bases and J lost 13, with 8 bases in between. The CDR3 protein is CASSSTTQHF. The CDR3 DNA is TGTGCCAGCAGTTCAACTACACAGCATTTT.

The chain employs TRBV29-1 and TRBJ2-1; 11 positions match TRBD2. From germline, CDR1 is SQVTM and CDR2 ANQGSEA. The CDR3 consists of 15 residues. V gave up 2 bases and J gave up 10 bases; unmatched junction bases: 10. The CDR3 is CSVESRLAGGGEQFF. CDR3 bases: TGCAGCGTTGAATCTCGGCTAGCGGGAGGTGGAGAGCAGTTCTTC.

The rearrangement joins TRBV30 to TRBJ2-3; 10 bases map to TRBD2. The germline gives CDR1 GTSNPN, CDR2 SVGIG (reference sequence). The CDR3 covers 21 residues. V was pared by 0 bases and J by 0 bases, with 18 bases of the junction left unmatched. The CDR3 is CAWSVVLAGVGLDTSTDTQYF. DNA of the CDR3: TGTGCCTGGAGTGTAGTCCTAGCGGGAGTGGGGCTTGATACTAGCACAGATACGCAGTATTTT.

CDR3 bases: TGTGCCAGCAGTTACAGAGATCAGCCCCAGCATTTT. Translation gives CASSYRDQPQHF. The chain is built from TRBV6-2 or TRBV6-3 and TRBJ1-5; no firm D call. Germline V gene lookup returns CDR1 MNHEY and CDR2 SVGEGT. CDR3 length: 12 amino acids. V was shortened by 2 bases and J by 5 bases, with 4 bases between the two germline ends.

V and J are TRBV10-3 and TRBJ2-7, with 7 bases lining up with TRBD1. CDR1 is ENHRY, CDR2 SYGVKD, per germline. V trimming: 6 bases; J trimming: 6 bases; junction bases outside the gene matches: 8. The CDR3 extends over 13 amino acids. CDR3 amino acids: CAISDHRDSEQYF. The DNA of the CDR3 is TGTGCCATCAGCGACCACCGGGACAGCGAGCAGTACTTC.

The chain carries TRBV6-5 and TRBJ2-2, with 12 bases aligning to TRBD2. CDR1 and CDR2 (germline): MNHEY, SVGAGI. With 4 bases clipped from V and 6 bases from J, the junction kept 3 bases outside the gene matches. This CDR3 region has 15 residues. CDR3 protein: CASSFTSGRSGELFF. The CDR3, as DNA: TGTGCCAGCAGTTTTACTAGCGGGAGGTCCGGGGAGCTGTTTTTT.

The chain links TRBV3-1 (or the pseudogene TRBV3-2) to TRBJ2-7; D possibly corresponds to TRBD2 (5 bases). The germline V gene has CDR1 LGHDT and CDR2 YNNKEL (reference sequence). CDR3 length: 17 amino acids. The V gene lost 3 bases and the J gene lost 0 bases, with 18 bases spanning the gap. The CDR3 bases are TGTGCCAGCAGCCATACCCAACTAAAGGACTCCTCCTACGAGCAGTACTTC. Translated: CASSHTQLKDSSYEQYF.

The rearrangement joins TRBV27 to TRBJ2-1; a possible D gene is TRBD2 (5 bases). Germline CDR1 is MNHEY and CDR2 is SMNVEV (reference sequence). The germline V and J ends were trimmed by 2 bases and 4 bases, with 12 bases remaining between them. There are 15 residues in the CDR3. This CDR3 is CASSLRLATYNEQFF. In nucleotides, the CDR3 is TGTGCCAGCAGTTTAAGGCTAGCTACATACAATGAGCAGTTCTTC.